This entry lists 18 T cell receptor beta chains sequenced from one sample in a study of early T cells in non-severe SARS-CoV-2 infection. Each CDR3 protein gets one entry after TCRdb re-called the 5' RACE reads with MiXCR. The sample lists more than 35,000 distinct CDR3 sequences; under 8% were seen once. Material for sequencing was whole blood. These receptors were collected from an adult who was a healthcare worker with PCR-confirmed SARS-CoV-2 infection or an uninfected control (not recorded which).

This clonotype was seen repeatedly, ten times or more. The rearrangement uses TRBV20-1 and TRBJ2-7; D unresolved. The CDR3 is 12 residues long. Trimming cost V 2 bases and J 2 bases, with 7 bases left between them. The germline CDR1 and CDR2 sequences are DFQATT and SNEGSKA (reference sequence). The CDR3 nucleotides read TGCAGTGCTAGATCGGCCCCCTACGAGCAGTACTTC. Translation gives CSARSAPYEQYF.

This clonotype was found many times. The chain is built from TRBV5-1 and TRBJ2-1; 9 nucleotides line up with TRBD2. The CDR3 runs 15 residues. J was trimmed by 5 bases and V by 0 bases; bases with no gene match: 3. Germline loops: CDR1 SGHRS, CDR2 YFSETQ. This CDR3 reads CASSLALAGNNEQFF. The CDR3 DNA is TGCGCCAGCAGCTTGGCTCTAGCGGGAAACAATGAGCAGTTCTTC. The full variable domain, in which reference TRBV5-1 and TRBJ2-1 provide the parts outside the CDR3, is KAGVTQTPRYLIKTRGQQVTLSCSPISGHRSVSWYQQTPGQGLQFLFEYFSETQRNKGNFPGRFSGRQFSNSRSEMNVSTLELGDSALYLCASSLALAGNNEQFFGPGTRLTVL.

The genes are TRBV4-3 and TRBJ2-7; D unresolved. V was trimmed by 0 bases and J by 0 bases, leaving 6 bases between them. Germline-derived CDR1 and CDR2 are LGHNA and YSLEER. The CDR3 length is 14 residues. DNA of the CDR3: TGCGCCAGCAGCCAAGAGGCTAGCTCCTACGAGCAGTACTTC. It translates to CASSQEASSYEQYF.

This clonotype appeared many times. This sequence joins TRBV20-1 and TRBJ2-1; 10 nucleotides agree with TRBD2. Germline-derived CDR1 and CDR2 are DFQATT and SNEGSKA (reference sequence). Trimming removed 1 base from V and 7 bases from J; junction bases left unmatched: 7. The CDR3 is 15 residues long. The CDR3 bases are TGCAGTGCTAGAGCCTCTAGCGGGAGTGGGAATGAGCAGTTCTTC. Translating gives CSARASSGSGNEQFF.

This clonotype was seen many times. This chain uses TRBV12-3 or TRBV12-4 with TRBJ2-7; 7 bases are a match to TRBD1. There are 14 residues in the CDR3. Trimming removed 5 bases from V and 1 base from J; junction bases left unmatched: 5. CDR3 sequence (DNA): TGTGCCAGCAGTGGCCTACAGGGGTCCTACGAGCAGTACTTC. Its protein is CASSGLQGSYEQYF.

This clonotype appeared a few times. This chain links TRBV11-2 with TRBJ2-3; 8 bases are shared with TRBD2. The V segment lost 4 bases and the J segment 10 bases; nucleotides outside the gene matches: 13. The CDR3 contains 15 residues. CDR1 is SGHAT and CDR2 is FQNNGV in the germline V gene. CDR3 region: CASSSQRGSQEAQYF. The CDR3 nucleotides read TGTGCCAGCAGCTCCCAGCGGGGGTCCCAGGAGGCGCAGTATTTT.

CDR3 loop: CASSPGRGGTEAFF. DNA for the CDR3: TGCGCCAGCAGCCCTGGCAGGGGGGGGACTGAAGCTTTCTTT. The V and J genes are TRBV10-2 and TRBJ1-1; the match to TRBD1 covers 7 bases. CDR1 is WSHSY and CDR2 is SAAADI in the germline V gene. V lost 6 bases, J lost 5 bases, and 9 bases stayed unmatched. The CDR3 spans 14 residues.

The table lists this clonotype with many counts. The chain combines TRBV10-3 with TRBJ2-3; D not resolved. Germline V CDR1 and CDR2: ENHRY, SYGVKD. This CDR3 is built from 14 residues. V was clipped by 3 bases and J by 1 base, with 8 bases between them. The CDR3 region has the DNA TGTGCCATCAGTGACCGGCGGCGCACAGATACGCAGTATTTT. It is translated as CAISDRRRTDTQYF.

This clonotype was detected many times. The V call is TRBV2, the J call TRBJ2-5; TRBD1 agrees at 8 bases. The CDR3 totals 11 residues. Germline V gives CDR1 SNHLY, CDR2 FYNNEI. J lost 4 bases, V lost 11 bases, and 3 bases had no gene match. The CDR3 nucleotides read TGTGCCGCAGGGGGCGGAGAGACCCAGTACTTC. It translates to CAAGGGETQYF.

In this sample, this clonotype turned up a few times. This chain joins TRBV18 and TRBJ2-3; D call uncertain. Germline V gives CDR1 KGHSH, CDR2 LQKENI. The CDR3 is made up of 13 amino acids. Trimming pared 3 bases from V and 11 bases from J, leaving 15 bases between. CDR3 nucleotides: TGTGCCAGCTCACCCCCGGCAGGCTGGAGGCAGTATTTT. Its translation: CASSPPAGWRQYF.

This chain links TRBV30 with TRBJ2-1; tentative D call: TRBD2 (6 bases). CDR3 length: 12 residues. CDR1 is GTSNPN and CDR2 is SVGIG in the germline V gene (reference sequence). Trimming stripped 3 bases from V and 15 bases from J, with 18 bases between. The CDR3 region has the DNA TGTGCCTGGAGCCCTAACCTAGCGAGACCGTTCTTC. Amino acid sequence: CAWSPNLARPFF. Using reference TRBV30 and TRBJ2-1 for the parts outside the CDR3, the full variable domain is SQTIHQWPATLVQPVGSPLSLECTVEGTSNPNLYWYRQAAGRGLQLLFYSVGIGQISSEVPQNLSASRPQDRQFILSSKKLLLSDSGFYLCAWSPNLARPFFGPGTRLTVL.

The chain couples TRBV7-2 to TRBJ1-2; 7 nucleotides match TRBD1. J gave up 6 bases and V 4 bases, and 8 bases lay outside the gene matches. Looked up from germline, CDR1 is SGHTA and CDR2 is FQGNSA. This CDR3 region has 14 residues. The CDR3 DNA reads TGTGCCAGCAGCTACTTGGACAGGATTAATGGCTACACCTTC. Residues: CASSYLDRINGYTF.

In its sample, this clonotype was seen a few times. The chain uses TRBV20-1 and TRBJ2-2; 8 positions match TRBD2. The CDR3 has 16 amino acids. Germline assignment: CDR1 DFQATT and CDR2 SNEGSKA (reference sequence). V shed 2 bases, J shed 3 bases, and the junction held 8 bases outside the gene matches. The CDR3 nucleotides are TGCAGTGCTAGATCTAGGACTAGCTGGTACACCGGGGAGCTGTTTTTT. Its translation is CSARSRTSWYTGELFF.

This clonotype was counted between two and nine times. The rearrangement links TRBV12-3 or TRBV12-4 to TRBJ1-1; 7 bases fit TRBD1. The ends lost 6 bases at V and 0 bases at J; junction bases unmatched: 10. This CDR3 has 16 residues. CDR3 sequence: CASSSQDRPLNTEAFF. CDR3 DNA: TGTGCCAGCAGCTCTCAGGACAGGCCCTTGAACACTGAAGCTTTCTTT.

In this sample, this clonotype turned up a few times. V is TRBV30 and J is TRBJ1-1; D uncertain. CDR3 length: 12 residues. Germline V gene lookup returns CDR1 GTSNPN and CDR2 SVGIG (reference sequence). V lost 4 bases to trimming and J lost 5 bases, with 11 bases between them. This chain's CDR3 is CAWNLGSTEAFF. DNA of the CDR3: TGTGCCTGGAATTTGGGATCTACTGAAGCTTTCTTT.

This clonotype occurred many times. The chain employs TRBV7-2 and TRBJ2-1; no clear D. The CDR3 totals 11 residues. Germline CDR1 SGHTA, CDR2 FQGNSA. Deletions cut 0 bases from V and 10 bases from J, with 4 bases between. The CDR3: CASSLAFEQFF. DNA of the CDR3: TGTGCCAGCAGCTTAGCGTTCGAGCAGTTCTTC.

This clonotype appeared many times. CDR3 loop: CASSETGGAGEKLFF. DNA for the CDR3: TGTGCCAGCAGCGAAACAGGGGGCGCGGGTGAAAAACTGTTTTTT. The chain employs TRBV7-9 and TRBJ1-4; TRBD1 agrees at 9 bases. Germline V gene data show CDR1 as SEHNR and CDR2 as FQNEAQ (reference sequence). The length of the CDR3 is 15 residues. V lost 5 bases, J lost 7 bases, and 8 bases stayed unmatched.

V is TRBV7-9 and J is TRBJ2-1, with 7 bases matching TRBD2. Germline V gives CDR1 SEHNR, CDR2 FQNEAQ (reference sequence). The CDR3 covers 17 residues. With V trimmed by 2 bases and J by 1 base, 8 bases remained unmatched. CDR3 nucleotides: TGTGCCAGCAGCTTAACCCAACGAGCGGGATCCTACAATGAGCAGTTCTTC. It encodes CASSLTQRAGSYNEQFF.